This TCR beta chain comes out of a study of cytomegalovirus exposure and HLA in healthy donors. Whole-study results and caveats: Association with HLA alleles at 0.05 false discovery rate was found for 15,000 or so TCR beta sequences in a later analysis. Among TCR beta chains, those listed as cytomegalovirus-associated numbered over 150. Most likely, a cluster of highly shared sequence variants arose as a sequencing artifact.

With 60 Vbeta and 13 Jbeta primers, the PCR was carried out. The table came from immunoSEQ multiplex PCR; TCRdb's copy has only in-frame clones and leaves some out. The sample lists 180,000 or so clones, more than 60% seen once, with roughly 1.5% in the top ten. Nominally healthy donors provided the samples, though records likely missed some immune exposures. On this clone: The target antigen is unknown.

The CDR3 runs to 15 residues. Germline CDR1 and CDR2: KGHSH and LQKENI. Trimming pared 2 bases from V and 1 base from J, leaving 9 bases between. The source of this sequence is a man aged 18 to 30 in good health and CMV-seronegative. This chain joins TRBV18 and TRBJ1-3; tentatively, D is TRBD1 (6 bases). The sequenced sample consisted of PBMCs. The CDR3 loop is CASSPNRDSGNTIYF. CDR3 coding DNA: TGTGCCAGCTCACCAAACAGGGATTCTGGAAACACCATATATTTT.